The 5 T cell receptor beta chains below were found in one sample sequenced in a study of regulatory T cells in long-lasting Graves disease. The time point: newly diagnosed GD, antithyroid drugs for less than 3 months. After RNA was extracted from PBMCs, the TCR library was made from it. Researchers made TCR beta libraries by using iRepertoire HTBI primers and running Arm-PCR on CDR3 regions. TCRdb called the multiplex PCR reads again in MiXCR, with one record for every CDR3 protein. Here the sample spans about 440,000 distinct CDR3 sequences, just under 15% being singletons. This same sample was also taken into another study, of T cells in Graves' hyperthyroidism and ophthalmopathy.

This sample comprised peripheral blood mononuclear cells (PBMCs), obtained at new diagnosis, from a patient treated with antithyroid drugs. The receptors shown here come from a woman aged 25 to 45 with Graves disease.

This clonotype was recorded many times. This chain uses TRBV20-1 with TRBJ2-1; D might be TRBD2 (6 bases). Germline V lookup: CDR1 DFQATT, CDR2 SNEGSKA (reference sequence). This CDR3 spans 15 amino acids. Trimming cost V 2 bases and J 4 bases, with 15 bases left between them. CDR3 protein: CSARMAGKGYNEQFF. In DNA form, the CDR3 reads TGCAGTGCTAGAATGGCGGGGAAAGGTTACAATGAGCAGTTCTTC.

This clonotype showed up many times. The chain carries TRBV20-1 and TRBJ2-1; no definite D call. V was trimmed by 0 bases and J by 9 bases, leaving 15 bases between them. The germline gives CDR1 DFQATT, CDR2 SNEGSKA (reference sequence). The CDR3 loop spans 14 amino acids. For the CDR3, the DNA is TGCAGTGCTAGAGATTTCGCAGGCGGACCTGAGCAGTTCTTC. Its translation: CSARDFAGGPEQFF.

Ten or more counts support this clonotype. J is TRBJ1-1 and V is TRBV2; tentative D call: TRBD1 (5 bases). The CDR3 extends over 13 amino acids. CDR1 and CDR2 from the germline V gene are SNHLY and FYNNEI. Deletions cut 7 bases from V and 2 bases from J, with 11 bases between. CDR3 sequence (DNA): TGTGCCAGCATTTCGGACACAAACACTGAAGCTTTCTTT. It translates to CASISDTNTEAFF.

Remarks on this clonotype: The conserved final phenylalanine or tryptophan is absent from the CDR3, which likely points to a read error. This CDR3 reads CASSLEWGGYTL. Here the CDR3 DNA reads TGTGCCAGCAGCTTGGAATGGGGTGGCTACACCCTC. The gene calls are TRBV5-4 and TRBJ1-2; no firm D call. Per germline, CDR1 SGHNT and CDR2 YYREEE (reference sequence). The CDR3 length is 12 residues. V lost 0 bases to trimming and J lost 7 bases, with 7 bases between them.

This chain joins TRBV11-2 and TRBJ2-3; 7 bases agree with TRBD1. Germline CDR1 SGHAT, CDR2 FQNNGV. The CDR3 runs to 16 residues. The ends lost 6 bases at V and 5 bases at J; junction bases unmatched: 14. CDR3 residues: CASRIPGQRMVDTQYF. The CDR3, as DNA: TGTGCCAGCAGGATCCCGGGACAGAGGATGGTAGATACGCAGTATTTT.